The present entry profiles one TCR beta chain with its context. Under the authors' procedure: Reference gene primer amplification yielded estimated nucleated cell counts. Libraries were prepared by immunoSEQ multiplex PCR; TCRdb keeps only in-frame clonotypes and omits some of them. For V, J and clone size, that table is used; D and trimming come from the DNA. The sample holds 100,000 to 150,000 clones, about nine tenths seen once. From germline, CDR1 is MNHEY and CDR2 SVGEGT. V was clipped by 6 bases and J by 4 bases, with 19 bases between them. The CDR3 runs to 16 residues. These data belong to a study of blood T cell repertoires in COVID-19. In the study overall: Samples of COVID-19 (acute and convalescent) were obtained from the United States, Italy and Spain. T cells, B-cell-depleted T cells, or PBMCs supplied cDNA or gDNA.

The sample was peripheral blood. The source of this sequence is a man aged 35 to 55 with acute or convalescent COVID-19. The chain carries TRBV6-2 or TRBV6-3 and TRBJ1-3; D is unresolved. Here the CDR3 reads CASSFSVGRAGNTIYF. CDR3 nucleotides: TGTGCCAGCAGCTTCTCCGTCGGGAGGGCCGGAAACACCATATATTTT.